The 7 T cell receptor beta chains below all came from one sample that was sequenced in a study of CD8 T cells in ankylosing spondylitis. TCRdb used MiXCR to reprocess the 5' RACE reads, holding one entry per CDR3 protein. The sample holds under 250,000 distinct CDR3 sequences; approximately 8% are singletons and the top ten take 4.8%. The sample consisted of blood, either unsorted or a sorted T cell fraction (not recorded which). The receptor set was obtained from a female donor with ankylosing spondylitis or in good health (not recorded which).

This clonotype has a count of ten or more. The rearrangement joins TRBV4-3 to TRBJ2-5, with 8 bases that match TRBD2. CDR1 is LGHNA and CDR2 is YSLEER in the germline V gene. CDR3 length: 18 residues. V was clipped by 1 base and J by 2 bases; unmatched bases: 12. CDR3 bases: TGCGCCAGCAGCCAAGGGGGGGGAACTAGCGGAATTCAAGAGACCCAGTACTTC. This sequence encodes CASSQGGGTSGIQETQYF.

The table lists this clonotype with many counts. V usage is TRBV19 and J usage is TRBJ2-2, with 11 bases identical to TRBD2. Germline V gene data show CDR1 as LNHDA and CDR2 as SQIVND (reference sequence). The V and J ends lost 6 bases and 7 bases, in that order; junction bases with no gene match: 4. CDR3 length: 14 residues. CDR3 in DNA: TGTGCCAGTAGACTAGCGGGAGCATACGGGGAGCTGTTTTTT. Translation gives CASRLAGAYGELFF.

Details on this clonotype: Given a much more abundant clone one base away, this may be a read error. The chain combines TRBV7-8 with TRBJ2-2; 8 bases match TRBD2. The CDR3 spans 15 residues. CDR1 and CDR2 from the germline V gene are SGHVS and FQNEAQ. The CDR3 protein is CASSLGQGRSGEPFF. DNA for the CDR3: TGTGCCAGCAGCTTAGGGCAGGGGCGTAGCGGGGAGCCGTTTTTT.

This clonotype has at least ten counts. Written as DNA, the CDR3 is TGTGCCAGCACCCTTTCAAGGGTTTCGAACACTGAAGCTTTCTTT. Amino acid sequence: CASTLSRVSNTEAFF. The V gene is TRBV6-1, the J gene TRBJ1-1; D is uncertain. The V end was cut by 7 bases, the J end by 1 base, with 16 bases between. Germline CDR1 is MNHNS and CDR2 is SASEGT. This CDR3 region has 15 residues.

This clonotype has a count of ten or more. For the CDR3, the DNA is TGTGCCAGCAGACGGGGACAGGGGTCCTACAATGAGCAGTTCTTC. This codes for CASRRGQGSYNEQFF. The chain has TRBV6-1 and TRBJ2-1, with 10 bases aligning to TRBD1. J was trimmed by 1 base and V by 6 bases; bases with no gene match: 3. CDR3 size: 15 residues. CDR1 is MNHNS and CDR2 is SASEGT in the germline V gene.

This clonotype was counted many times. The rearrangement joins TRBV3-1 to TRBJ2-2, with TRBD2 matching 13 bases. With V trimmed by 4 bases and J by 5 bases, 7 bases remained unmatched. Per the germline V gene, CDR1 is LGHDT and CDR2 is YNNKEL (reference sequence). CDR3 length: 17 amino acids. Written as DNA, the CDR3 is TGTGCCAGCAGCCTTCGGACTAGCGGGAGAGGAACCGGGGAGCTGTTTTTT. Translation: CASSLRTSGRGTGELFF.

This clonotype was picked up many times. The genes are TRBV20-1 and TRBJ1-5, with unresolved D. Trimming removed 5 bases at V and 4 bases at J, with 12 bases between. CDR3 length: 13 amino acids. The germline CDR1 and CDR2 sequences are DFQATT and SNEGSKA (reference sequence). This CDR3 reads CSASKLGNQPQHF. CDR3 DNA: TGCAGTGCTTCTAAACTCGGTAATCAGCCCCAGCATTTT.